Listed here are 30 T cell receptor beta chains from one sample, sequenced in a study of CD8+ T cells in alopecia areata. Described treatment: oral pan-JAK inhibitor, 5-10 mg twice daily. It was cDNA, reverse transcribed from extracted RNA, that served as the sequencing template. TCRdb's copy holds only in-frame clones and misses some; the assay was immunoSEQ multiplex PCR. This sample carries around 200,000 clones, about 60% of them seen once, and the ten largest clones take roughly 13%. The sample here was CD8+ T cells sorted from blood, taken at week 24, from a patient treated with tofacitinib. These receptors all come from a human donor with alopecia areata.

J is TRBJ2-5 and V is TRBV6-6; unclear D gene. Trimming stripped 6 bases from V and 2 bases from J, with 4 bases between. This CDR3 is built from 11 residues. The germline V gene encodes CDR1 MNHNY and CDR2 SVGAGI (reference sequence). CDR3 residues: CASSPQETQYF. For the CDR3, the DNA is TGTGCCAGCAGCCCACAAGAGACCCAGTACTTC.

The gene calls are TRBV7-9 and TRBJ1-2, with TRBD1 matching over 8 bases. Germline lookup yields CDR1 SEHNR and CDR2 FQNEAQ (reference sequence). This CDR3 region has 14 residues. The J segment lost 7 bases and the V segment lost 1 base, leaving 5 bases of the junction unmatched. The CDR3 reads CASSLVGQVGGYTF. The CDR3 DNA reads as TGTGCCAGCAGCTTAGTGGGACAGGTTGGTGGCTACACCTTC.

A remark on this clone: This same CDR3 is encoded by further DNA sequences in the sample. This chain joins TRBV13 and TRBJ1-1; weak D call: TRBD1 (5 bases). CDR3 length equals 13 residues. V was shortened by 0 bases and J by 5 bases, with 7 bases between the two germline ends. Germline CDR1 and CDR2: PRHDT and FYEKMQ (reference sequence). CDR3 loop: CASSLGRATEAFF. DNA of the CDR3: TGTGCCAGCAGCTTAGGCAGGGCGACTGAAGCTTTCTTT.

This chain connects TRBV30 to TRBJ2-7; 9 nucleotides match TRBD1. V trimming: 2 bases; J trimming: 4 bases; junction bases outside the gene matches: 12. The germline V gene encodes CDR1 GTSNPN and CDR2 SVGIG (reference sequence). The CDR3 loop spans 16 amino acids. The chain's CDR3 is CAWSTYATGGDYEQYF. The CDR3 nucleotides read TGTGCCTGGAGTACGTACGCCACAGGGGGCGATTACGAGCAGTACTTC. The complete variable domain, with remaining parts taken from reference TRBV30 and TRBJ2-7, reads SQTIHQWPATLVQPVGSPLSLECTVEGTSNPNLYWYRQAAGRGLQLLFYSVGIGQISSEVPQNLSASRPQDRQFILSSKKLLLSDSGFYLCAWSTYATGGDYEQYFGPGTRLTVT.

V is TRBV29-1 and J is TRBJ1-2; D is ambiguous. The CDR3 consists of 13 residues. The V gene's germline CDR1 is SQVTM and CDR2 ANQGSEA. Trimming stripped 1 base from V and 4 bases from J, with 10 bases between. The CDR3 protein is CSVEAPEFYGYTF. CDR3 nucleotide sequence: TGCAGCGTTGAAGCCCCAGAATTCTATGGCTACACCTTC.

The rearrangement joins TRBV4-2 to TRBJ2-7; TRBD2 matches at 7 bases. After removal of 0 bases from V and 2 bases from J, the junction contained 7 bases not matched to a gene. This CDR3 is built from 16 residues. Germline CDR1 LGHNA, CDR2 YNFKEQ. CDR3 DNA sequence: TGTGCCAGCAGCCAAGATCGCGGGGGTAGGGCCTACGAGCAGTACTTC. This gives the protein CASSQDRGGRAYEQYF.

This chain joins TRBV7-2 and TRBJ2-2, with a weak D call TRBD1 (6 bases). Germline V gives CDR1 SGHTA, CDR2 FQGNSA. Trimming took 3 bases from V and 4 from J, leaving 9 bases between them. CDR3 length equals 14 residues. The CDR3 reads CASSFTGITGELFF. CDR3 DNA sequence: TGTGCCAGCAGCTTCACAGGGATCACCGGGGAGCTGTTTTTT.

The chain recombines TRBV13 with TRBJ2-7, with 12 bases aligning to TRBD2. V lost 4 bases and J lost 1; bases outside the gene matches: 2. CDR3 length: 15 residues. Germline values: CDR1 PRHDT, CDR2 FYEKMQ (reference sequence). The CDR3 coding sequence is TGTGCCAGCAGCTCGGGACTAGCGGGTTCCTACGAGCAGTACTTC. Its translation: CASSSGLAGSYEQYF.

This chain joins TRBV4-1 and TRBJ2-1; no firm D call. The CDR3 extends over 12 amino acids. From germline, CDR1 is MGHRA and CDR2 YSYEKL. The V and J ends lost 2 bases and 4 bases respectively, with 3 bases between them. For the CDR3, the DNA is TGCGCCAGCAGCCAACTATACAATGAGCAGTTCTTC. Amino acids: CASSQLYNEQFF.

The V call is TRBV27, the J call TRBJ2-1; TRBD2 aligns across 7 bases. Germline values: CDR1 MNHEY, CDR2 SMNVEV (reference sequence). Unmatched junction bases numbered 8, after V lost 5 bases and J lost 7 bases. This CDR3 is built from 14 residues. The chain's CDR3 is CASSQGLGWNEQFF. CDR3 coding DNA: TGTGCCAGCAGTCAAGGACTAGGTTGGAATGAGCAGTTCTTC.

CDR3 coding DNA: TGTGCCAGCAGCTTTCGAGGGGGAGGAGAGGACGAGCAGTACTTC. Translation: CASSFRGGGEDEQYF. The chain uses TRBV11-2 and TRBJ2-7, with D perhaps given as TRBD1 or TRBD2 (6 bases each). The V end was cut by 3 bases, the J end by 5 bases, with 17 bases between. This CDR3 has 15 residues. Germline V CDR1 and CDR2: SGHAT, FQNNGV.

This chain links TRBV10-3 with TRBJ2-3; 7 nucleotides line up with TRBD2. V trimming: 6 bases; J trimming: 0 bases; junction bases outside the gene matches: 3. The germline V gene encodes CDR1 ENHRY and CDR2 SYGVKD. The CDR3 is 14 amino acids. The CDR3 sequence: CAIRSAGSTDTQYF. The CDR3 DNA reads TGTGCCATCAGGTCAGCGGGAAGCACAGATACGCAGTATTTT.

The gene calls are TRBV25-1 and TRBJ2-2, with D hard to call. Looked up from germline, CDR1 is MGHDK and CDR2 is SYGVNS. Trimming left V 5 bases short and J 1 base short, with 8 bases between. This CDR3 contains 14 residues. CDR3 nucleotides: TGTGCCAGCAGTAAACGTGGGAACACCGGGGAGCTGTTTTTT. Translating it yields CASSKRGNTGELFF. Full variable domain (missing parts from reference TRBV25-1 and TRBJ2-2): EADIYQTPRYLVIGTGKKITLECSQTMGHDKMYWYQQDPGMELHLIHYSYGVNSTEKGDLSSESTVSRIRTEHFPLTLESARPSHTSQYLCASSKRGNTGELFFGEGSRLTVL.

CDR3 amino acids: CAWSGDTYYGYTF. DNA of the CDR3: TGTGCCTGGAGCGGGGACACCTACTATGGCTACACCTTC. The chain uses TRBV30 and TRBJ1-2; a possible D gene is TRBD1 (6 bases). V dropped 3 bases and J dropped 3 bases, with 11 bases sitting between them. This CDR3 has 13 residues. CDR1 is GTSNPN, CDR2 SVGIG, per germline (reference sequence).

This chain links TRBV29-1 with TRBJ1-2; TRBD1 is a possible D gene (5 bases). The CDR3 has 12 residues. Germline lookup yields CDR1 SQVTM and CDR2 ANQGSEA. The V end was cut by 7 bases, the J end by 5 bases, with 14 bases between. The CDR3 is CSGIGTYYGYTF. CDR3 nucleotides: TGCAGCGGAATAGGGACTTATTATGGCTACACCTTC. The full variable domain, rest sourced from reference TRBV29-1 and TRBJ1-2, is SAVISQKPSRDICQRGTSLTIQCQVDSQVTMMFWYRQQPGQSLTLIATANQGSEATYESGFVIDKFPISRPNLTFSTLTVSNMSPEDSSIYLCSGIGTYYGYTFGSGTRLTVV.

The rearrangement links TRBV4-1 to TRBJ1-5; D gene ambiguous. The CDR3 consists of 16 residues. Germline CDR1 is MGHRA and CDR2 is YSYEKL. The V end was cut by 1 base, the J end by 3 bases, with 13 bases between. The CDR3, as DNA: TGCGCCAGCAGCCAAGCGATTCTACGGGACAATCAGCCCCAGCATTTT. This codes for CASSQAILRDNQPQHF.

The table lists this clone with a count of one. The J gene is TRBJ2-7, the V gene TRBV2; D remains unclear. The CDR3 is 12 residues long. V dropped 2 bases and J dropped 6 bases, with 8 bases sitting between them. Looked up from germline, CDR1 is SNHLY and CDR2 is FYNNEI. The CDR3 nucleotides read TGTGCCAGCAGTGAAAGGTTTCCCGAGCAGTACTTC. Its translation is CASSERFPEQYF.

The count of this clone is one. This chain connects TRBV30 to TRBJ2-2; no definite D call. The CDR3 sequence is 12 residues long. Trimming pared 6 bases from V and 6 bases from J, leaving 11 bases between. Germline V gene lookup returns CDR1 GTSNPN and CDR2 SVGIG (reference sequence). This CDR3 is CACGRGSGELFF. CDR3 bases: TGTGCCTGCGGCCGTGGCTCCGGGGAGCTGTTTTTT.

The chain links TRBV4-1 to TRBJ1-5; D ambiguous. The CDR3 has 22 amino acids. The germline V gene has CDR1 MGHRA and CDR2 YSYEKL. Trimming took 2 bases from V and 2 from J, leaving 31 bases between them. The CDR3 reads CASSQTVRSRGWGWIGNQPQHF. DNA for the CDR3: TGCGCCAGCAGCCAAACTGTTCGAAGTCGGGGTTGGGGTTGGATTGGCAATCAGCCCCAGCATTTT.

This clone was recorded a few times. This chain links TRBV30 with TRBJ2-5; 8 positions agree with TRBD2. The CDR3 is made up of 14 amino acids. CDR1 GTSNPN and CDR2 SVGIG come from the germline V gene (reference sequence). The junction had 8 bases not matched to a gene; V was cut back by 4 bases and J by 4 bases. The CDR3 DNA reads as TGTGCCTGGACCGGGACTAGTGGGGCAGAGACCCAGTACTTC. Translated: CAWTGTSGAETQYF.

The genes are TRBV30 and TRBJ2-1, with 7 bases lining up with TRBD1. Unmatched junction bases numbered 9, after V lost 2 bases and J lost 2 bases. Germline V gene lookup returns CDR1 GTSNPN and CDR2 SVGIG (reference sequence). The CDR3 has 16 residues. This chain's CDR3 is CAWSIYTGEPYNEQFF. CDR3 DNA: TGTGCCTGGAGTATATACACAGGGGAGCCCTACAATGAGCAGTTCTTC.

This clone was counted only a few times. The rearrangement links TRBV4-1 to TRBJ2-3; TRBD2 agrees at 8 bases. After removal of 3 bases from V and 10 bases from J, the junction contained 6 bases not matched to a gene. Germline lookup yields CDR1 MGHRA and CDR2 YSYEKL. The CDR3 is 13 residues long. The DNA of the CDR3 is TGCGCCAGCAGCCAGCGGGGGGTGGATGCGCAGTATTTT. It translates to CASSQRGVDAQYF.

The chain has TRBV18 and TRBJ2-5; tentative D call: TRBD1 (5 bases). Germline V gives CDR1 KGHSH, CDR2 LQKENI. The CDR3 is made up of 15 amino acids. With 5 bases removed from V and 1 base from J, the gap between germline ends came to 14 bases. The CDR3 here is CASSSDSLIQETQYF. CDR3 in DNA: TGTGCCAGCTCATCCGACAGTCTCATCCAAGAGACCCAGTACTTC.

The chain recombines TRBV5-6 with TRBJ2-1, with D perhaps TRBD1 (6 bases). Trimming cost V 0 bases and J 7 bases, with 8 bases left between them. Germline CDR1 and CDR2: SGHDT and YYEEEE. The CDR3 has 13 amino acids. In DNA, the CDR3 is TGTGCCAGCAGCTTGGCTACAGGGAATGAGCAGTTCTTC. This sequence encodes CASSLATGNEQFF.

The V gene is TRBV7-6, the J gene TRBJ2-5, with TRBD1 matching over 12 bases. Germline trimming cut 4 bases from V and 5 bases from J; bases unmatched to any gene: 8. Looked up from germline, CDR1 is SGHVS and CDR2 is FNYEAQ. The CDR3 covers 16 residues. The CDR3 sequence: CASSYPGQGAVETQYF. The CDR3 DNA reads TGTGCCAGCAGCTACCCGGGACAGGGGGCTGTGGAGACCCAGTACTTC.

This clone was seen a handful of times. V gene TRBV14 combines with J gene TRBJ2-1; 8 bases align to TRBD1. V was pared by 5 bases and J by 2 bases, with 5 bases of the junction left unmatched. Germline V CDR1 and CDR2: SGHDN, FVKESK. The CDR3 totals 15 residues. The CDR3 DNA reads as TGTGCCAGCAGCGCGACAGGGGTGACCTACAATGAGCAGTTCTTC. Its translation is CASSATGVTYNEQFF. Using reference TRBV14 and TRBJ2-1 for the parts outside the CDR3, the full variable domain is EAGVTQFPSHSVIEKGQTVTLRCDPISGHDNLYWYRRVMGKEIKFLLHFVKESKQDESGMPNNRFLAERTGGTYSTLKVQPAELEDSGVYFCASSATGVTYNEQFFGPGTRLTVL.

This chain joins TRBV30 and TRBJ2-3; weak D call: TRBD2 (7 bases). The V gene lost 2 bases and the J gene lost 3 bases, with 15 bases spanning the gap. The CDR3 sequence is 15 residues long. Germline V gene data show CDR1 as GTSNPN and CDR2 as SVGIG (reference sequence). CDR3 region: CAWSLGGGATDTQYF. The DNA of the CDR3 is TGTGCCTGGAGTTTAGGTGGGGGGGCTACAGATACGCAGTATTTT.

This chain links TRBV5-6 with TRBJ1-6; D gene ambiguous. The germline V gene encodes CDR1 SGHDT and CDR2 YYEEEE. Trimming removed 5 bases at V and 10 bases at J, with 10 bases between. The CDR3 is made up of 12 amino acids. The CDR3, as DNA: TGTGCCAGCAGAAGCGGTGGATCACCCCTCCACTTT. Translation gives CASRSGGSPLHF.

J is TRBJ1-5 and V is TRBV19; the match to TRBD1 covers 8 bases. Germline V lookup: CDR1 LNHDA, CDR2 SQIVND (reference sequence). Germline trimming cut 1 base from V and 7 bases from J; bases unmatched to any gene: 6. The CDR3 extends over 15 amino acids. CDR3 residues: CASSIGTGLWQPQHF. The CDR3 region has the DNA TGTGCCAGTAGTATAGGGACAGGGCTGTGGCAGCCCCAGCATTTT.

The V call is TRBV5-6, the J call TRBJ1-1; TRBD1 is a possible D gene (5 bases). V lost 4 bases and J lost 4, with 11 bases in between. This CDR3 contains 13 residues. CDR1 is SGHDT and CDR2 is YYEEEE in the germline V gene. CDR3 nucleotides: TGTGCCAGCAGCGGGGGATGGGGCACTGAAGCTTTCTTT. Translation gives CASSGGWGTEAFF.